Below are 25 T cell receptor beta chains sequenced from a single sample in a study of T cells in women clearing cervical HPV infection listed by TCRdb under 2018. Library creation used the immunoSEQ multiplex PCR assay. Entries here come from immuneACCESS through TCRdb and include only in-frame sequences with V and J called. Some clones fail to appear in such tables; in the studies checked, an unresolved V gene covers under half of the shortfall, and the cause of the remainder is unknown. This sample's table carries tens of thousands of clones. Of the sample, 7.6% is held by the ten largest clones. The sample was blood buffy coat. The receptors derive from a woman aged 18 to 69 with a cervical HPV16 infection that either progressed to CIN3+ or cleared (not recorded which).

Concerning this clone itself: The CDR3 is cut off 3 residues early in the read; its end comes from the germline J gene. The chain has TRBV29-1 and TRBJ2-7; D is unresolved. Trimming pared 2 bases from V and 5 bases from J, leaving 13 bases between. This CDR3 contains 13 residues. CDR1 SQVTM and CDR2 ANQGSEA come from the germline V gene. CDR3 DNA, as far as it was read: TGCAGCGTTGAATCGCGGCTATCCCACGAG. Translating gives CSVESRLSHE. The whole CDR3 sequence reads CSVESRLSHEQYF.

In the case of this clone: With the read ending 3 residues before the CDR3 end, the germline J gene is used to fill in that end. J is TRBJ2-7 and V is TRBV19; maybe TRBD1 (5 bases). Germline-derived CDR1 and CDR2 are LNHDA and SQIVND (reference sequence). The CDR3 is made up of 13 amino acids. The V end was cut by 5 bases, the J end by 3 bases, with 11 bases between. Here the CDR3 reads CASSPGINYEQYF. The covered CDR3 bases are TGTGCCAGTAGTCCAGGGATAAACTACGAG.

Note on this clone: The read terminates 3 residues ahead of where the CDR3 ends, so the germline J gene completes it. The chain uses TRBV10-3 and TRBJ1-5, with D perhaps matching TRBD1 (5 bases). The CDR3 totals 13 residues. Germline CDR1 and CDR2: ENHRY and SYGVKD. The V gene lost 3 bases and the J gene lost 5 bases, with 8 bases spanning the gap. The part of the CDR3 DNA that was read is TGTGCCATCAGTGAAGACAGATATCAGCCC. Translation: CAISEDRYQP. The whole CDR3 protein reads CAISEDRYQPQHF.

Turning to this clone: The read ends 3 residues shy of where the CDR3 ends; the end is completed using the germline J gene. The chain employs TRBV29-1 and TRBJ2-1; 8 bases agree with TRBD2. The CDR3 runs 15 residues. V was clipped by 4 bases and J by 0 bases; unmatched bases: 5. The V gene's germline CDR1 is SQVTM and CDR2 ANQGSEA. Incomplete CDR3 DNA: TGCAGCGTTGCTGACAGCGGGAGCTCCTACAATGAG. This codes for CSVADSGSSYNE. In full, the CDR3 is CSVADSGSSYNEQFF.

On this clone itself: The CDR3 end is not reached by the read, which stops 3 residues before it; the germline J gene fills it in. The rearrangement joins TRBV7-6 to TRBJ2-7; 10 bases match TRBD1. Trimming removed 5 bases from V and 0 bases from J; junction bases left unmatched: 4. Looked up from germline, CDR1 is SGHVS and CDR2 is FNYEAQ. The CDR3 has 15 amino acids. The CDR3 protein is CASSPGQGNSYEQYF. CDR3 bases read: TGTGCCAGCAGCCCGGGACAGGGGAACTCCTACGAG.

On this clone: The CDR3 end lies 3 residues beyond the end of the read and is filled in from the germline J gene. The chain is built from TRBV29-1 and TRBJ2-4; TRBD1 matches 8 bases. The germline V gene has CDR1 SQVTM and CDR2 ANQGSEA. The ends lost 6 bases at V and 7 bases at J; junction bases unmatched: 8. The CDR3 has 13 residues. Partial CDR3 DNA: TGCAGCGTCTCAGGGGGCGTAGAGAACATT. Translation: CSVSGGVENI. The CDR3 reads in full as CSVSGGVENIQYF.

Of note for this clone: The CDR3 goes on 3 residues after the read ends, and that part is filled in from the germline J gene. The chain carries TRBV20-1 and TRBJ1-3; TRBD1 is a possible D gene (6 bases). Germline V gene data show CDR1 as DFQATT and CDR2 as SNEGSKA (reference sequence). Trimming took off 1 base at V and 1 base at J, with 11 bases between the two ends. The CDR3 sequence is 15 residues long. The CDR3 sequence: CSARVPTGSGNTIYF. The sequenced part of the CDR3 DNA is TGCAGTGCTAGAGTCCCCACAGGGTCTGGAAACACC.

To note about this clone: The sequence runs out 3 residues before the end of the CDR3; the remainder is reconstructed from the germline J gene. The rearrangement joins TRBV19 to TRBJ1-1; 7 positions match TRBD1. V dropped 4 bases and J dropped 4; count of bases not matched to a gene: 9. CDR1 is LNHDA, CDR2 SQIVND, per germline (reference sequence). The CDR3 covers 15 residues. The part of the CDR3 DNA that was read is TGTGCCAGTAGTACCCGACAGGGAAGGGGCACTGAA. It codes for CASSTRQGRGTE. The complete CDR3 protein is CASSTRQGRGTEAFF.

Comment on this clone: The DNA ends 3 residues before the CDR3 does, and the rest of the CDR3 is filled in from the germline J gene. The V call is TRBV2, the J call TRBJ1-1, with D unclear. This CDR3 has 11 residues. Germline CDR1 and CDR2: SNHLY and FYNNEI. Between the trimmed V and J ends, which lost 6 bases and 6 bases, there was a span of 8 bases. This CDR3 is CASRLSAEAFF. Incomplete CDR3 DNA: TGTGCCAGCAGGTTGTCTGCTGAA.

On this clone: The read comes to an end 3 residues before the CDR3 does, leaving the germline J gene to fill in the end. The chain combines TRBV10-3 with TRBJ1-4; perhaps TRBD1 as D (5 bases). CDR1 is ENHRY, CDR2 SYGVKD, per germline. The CDR3 consists of 13 residues. V dropped 10 bases and J dropped 8 bases, with 17 bases sitting between them. CDR3 region: CATVRGPQEKLFF. The DNA read from the CDR3 is TGTGCCACGGTTAGGGGTCCGCAAGAAAAA.

The CDR3 region is CASSVSGQGETQYF. CDR3 DNA, as far as it was read: TGCGCCAGCAGTGTTTCGGGACAGGGGGAGACC. The chain employs TRBV10-1 and TRBJ2-5; 10 bases are a match to TRBD1. The read finishes 3 residues shy of the CDR3 end, and the germline J gene is used to complete it. The CDR3 extends over 14 amino acids. J lost 5 bases, V lost 4 bases, and 4 bases had no gene match. Germline V gene data show CDR1 as WNHNN and CDR2 as SYGVQD (reference sequence).

For this clone: The CDR3 end falls 3 residues outside the read, so it is completed with the germline J gene. The chain carries TRBV7-2 and TRBJ2-3; 11 nucleotides line up with TRBD2. With 0 bases clipped from V and 5 bases from J, the junction kept 7 bases outside the gene matches. Per the germline V gene, CDR1 is SGHTA and CDR2 is FQGNSA. CDR3 size: 17 residues. CDR3 DNA (partial): TGTGCCAGCAGCTTAGCGCATAGCGGGGGGGCAATAGATACG. Residues: CASSLAHSGGAIDT. The whole CDR3 protein reads CASSLAHSGGAIDTQYF. Filled out from reference TRBV7-2 and TRBJ2-3, the complete variable domain reads GAGVSQSPSNKVTEKGKDVELRCDPISGHTALYWYRQSLGQGLEFLIYFQGNSAPDKSGLPSDRFSAERTGGSVSTLTIQRTQQEDSAVYLCASSLAHSGGAIDTQYFGPGTRLTVL.

Partial CDR3 DNA: TGCAGTGCTAGAATGGCTAGCGGGGGGCGGAGCTCCTACAATGAG. This codes for CSARMASGGRSSYNE. In full, the CDR3 is CSARMASGGRSSYNEQFF. This sequence joins TRBV20-1 and TRBJ2-1; 11 positions match TRBD2. Read coverage stops 3 residues before the CDR3 terminus; the germline J gene supplies the remainder. This CDR3 has 18 amino acids. The germline V gene has CDR1 DFQATT and CDR2 SNEGSKA (reference sequence). V lost 2 bases and J lost 0; bases outside the gene matches: 9.

Regarding this clone: The CDR3 goes on 3 residues after the read ends, and that part is filled in from the germline J gene. The V and J genes are TRBV11-3 and TRBJ1-1; D not certain. The CDR3 has 13 amino acids. From germline, CDR1 is SGHNT and CDR2 YENEEA. The V and J ends lost 0 bases and 4 bases respectively, with 6 bases between them. The CDR3 is CASSLEGVTEAFF. The part of the CDR3 DNA that was read is TGTGCCAGCAGCTTAGAGGGCGTCACTGAA.

A word on this clone: The read terminates 3 residues ahead of where the CDR3 ends, so the germline J gene completes it. This chain links TRBV10-1 with TRBJ2-3; TRBD2 matches 12 bases. V gave up 6 bases and J gave up 2 bases; unmatched junction bases: 3. Per the germline V gene, CDR1 is WNHNN and CDR2 is SYGVQD (reference sequence). The length of the CDR3 is 15 residues. CDR3: CASRTSGGNTDTQYF. The sequenced part of the CDR3 DNA is TGCGCCAGCAGGACTAGCGGGGGCAACACAGATACG.

A note on this clone: The CDR3 extends 3 residues past the end of the read, so its final part is completed from the germline J gene. The chain links TRBV2 to TRBJ1-4; TRBD1 agrees at 7 bases. The germline gives CDR1 SNHLY, CDR2 FYNNEI. The CDR3 covers 14 residues. V trimming: 6 bases; J trimming: 8 bases; junction bases outside the gene matches: 9. CDR3 protein: CASRGTGVGEKLFF. Partial CDR3 DNA: TGTGCCAGCAGGGGTACAGGGGTCGGGGAAAAA.

Of note for this clone: The read halts 3 residues ahead of the CDR3 end, with the missing end drawn from the germline J gene. The chain recombines TRBV5-6 with TRBJ2-1, with 10 bases fitting TRBD2. The germline CDR1 and CDR2 sequences are SGHDT and YYEEEE. J was trimmed by 7 bases and V by 6 bases; bases with no gene match: 1. This CDR3 contains 12 residues. Incomplete CDR3 DNA: TGTGCCAGCACTAGCGGGGGAAATGAG. Protein sequence: CASTSGGNE. The whole CDR3 protein reads CASTSGGNEQFF.

Regarding this clone: The read comes to an end 3 residues before the CDR3 does, leaving the germline J gene to fill in the end. This chain connects TRBV7-6 to TRBJ2-7; D uncertain. Per germline, CDR1 SGHVS and CDR2 FNYEAQ. CDR3 length: 13 residues. Trimming stripped 4 bases from V and 1 base from J, with 8 bases between. CDR3 sequence: CASSSSSSYEQYF. Partial CDR3 DNA: TGTGCCAGCAGCTCAAGTAGTTCCTACGAG.

CDR3 protein: CASSLGLGGSTGELFF. The covered CDR3 bases are TGTGCCAGCAGCTTAGGGCTGGGGGGTAGCACCGGGGAG. The V gene is TRBV7-8, the J gene TRBJ2-2, with D perhaps TRBD2 (6 bases). The read finishes 3 residues shy of the CDR3 end, and the germline J gene is used to complete it. CDR3 length: 16 amino acids. Trimming pared 1 base from V and 4 bases from J, leaving 13 bases between. Germline V gene data show CDR1 as SGHVS and CDR2 as FQNEAQ.

On this clone: The read ends 3 residues early relative to the CDR3; the germline J gene fills the gap. This chain joins TRBV6-2 or TRBV6-3 and TRBJ2-1; TRBD1 aligns across 8 bases. The V and J ends lost 6 bases and 5 bases, in that order; junction bases with no gene match: 12. The CDR3 covers 16 residues. Germline V lookup: CDR1 MNHEY, CDR2 SVGEGT. The CDR3 reads CASRKSGGLTHNEQFF. CDR3 DNA (partial): TGTGCCAGCAGGAAGTCAGGGGGCCTGACTCACAATGAG.

Notes on this clone: The read comes to an end 3 residues before the CDR3 does, leaving the germline J gene to fill in the end. The rearrangement links TRBV28 to TRBJ1-2; D unresolved. Germline values: CDR1 MDHEN, CDR2 SYDVKM. The CDR3 length is 13 residues. CDR3 DNA, as far as it was read: TGTGCCAGCAGTTTTGTGGCCCGCGGGGGC. Amino acids: CASSFVARGG. The whole CDR3 sequence is CASSFVARGGYTF.

With regard to this clone: The missing CDR3 end, 3 residues past where the read stops, is filled in from the germline J gene. The sample contains more than one DNA sequence encoding this CDR3. V is TRBV28 and J is TRBJ1-5; 8 bases are a match to TRBD1. Germline loops: CDR1 MDHEN, CDR2 SYDVKM. Unmatched junction bases numbered 4, after V lost 2 bases and J lost 7 bases. The CDR3 consists of 14 residues. The sequenced part of the CDR3 DNA is TGTGCCAGCAGTTTAGACCAGGGGGCACAGCCC. Amino acid sequence: CASSLDQGAQP. The full CDR3 protein is CASSLDQGAQPQHF.

Comments on this clone: The CDR3 is cut off 3 residues early in the read; its end comes from the germline J gene. This chain links TRBV30 with TRBJ2-5, with unresolved D. Trimming left V 2 bases short and J 7 bases short, with 14 bases between. Germline CDR1 is GTSNPN and CDR2 is SVGIG (reference sequence). CDR3 size: 13 residues. The covered CDR3 bases are TGTGCCTGGAGTAAGGGCACCGAACGGACC. Protein: CAWSKGTERT. The whole CDR3 sequence reads CAWSKGTERTQYF.

A note on this clone: The read ends 3 residues before the CDR3 terminus; that terminus is restored from the germline J gene. The V and J genes are TRBV6-1 and TRBJ1-5; D might be TRBD1 (5 bases). The CDR3 covers 14 residues. Germline V gene sequence: CDR1 MNHNS, CDR2 SASEGT. V gave up 4 bases and J gave up 4 bases, with 11 bases separating them. Partial CDR3 DNA: TGTGCCAGCAGTGTGGGAGGGGCAAATCAGCCC. Translated: CASSVGGANQP. The full CDR3 sequence reads CASSVGGANQPQHF.

The CDR3 sequence is CASSLSLGAYNEQFF. CDR3 DNA (partial): TGTGCCAGCAGCTTATCTCTGGGGGCATACAATGAG. This chain links TRBV7-3 with TRBJ2-1; a weak D match, TRBD1 (6 bases). The read terminates 3 residues ahead of where the CDR3 ends, so the germline J gene completes it. This CDR3 is 15 amino acids long. Germline CDR1 reads SGHTA; CDR2 reads FQGTGA. The ends were cut back, 2 bases at V and 4 bases at J, with 12 bases in the middle.